These 23 T cell receptor beta chains came from one sample sequenced in a study of tumor and adjacent non-tumor tissue in lung cancer. This sample's RNA came from whole unsorted tissue. The library came from three nested PCR rounds adapted from ARM-PCR protocols. Via MiXCR, TCRdb re-called the multiplex PCR reads, giving one row per CDR3 protein. The table shows more than 85,000 distinct CDR3 sequences, with over 75% occurring only once. The sequenced sample was lung tumor tissue. The receptors were gathered from a man in his 70s with non-small cell lung cancer.

This chain links TRBV6-6 with TRBJ2-3; D gene unclear. The V end lost 10 bases, the J end lost 0 bases, and 14 bases lay between the germline ends. This CDR3 is built from 14 residues. Germline V gives CDR1 MNHNY, CDR2 SVGAGI (reference sequence). CDR3 residues: CATLAATSTDTQYF. The CDR3 DNA follows: TGTGCCACCTTAGCCGCCACTAGCACAGATACGCAGTATTTT.

This clonotype is a singleton in its sample. This is likely a read error, given that the CDR3 carries no conserved phenylalanine or tryptophan at its end. The chain couples TRBV12-3 or TRBV12-4 to TRBJ2-1; 11 positions match TRBD2. There are 14 residues in the CDR3. The CDR3 region is CASSLAGGSDEQFL. CDR3 in DNA: TGTGCCAGCAGTCTAGCGGGGGGTTCGGATGAGCAGTTCCTA.

In the case of this clonotype: The junction departs from the called germline gene at one end, perhaps through a read error. This chain links TRBV29-1 with TRBJ2-5, with D perhaps TRBD1 (5 bases). This CDR3 is 12 amino acids long. Germline V gene lookup returns CDR1 SQVTM and CDR2 ANQGSEA. CDR3 loop: CSVGAGRETHYF. CDR3 coding DNA: TGCAGCGTTGGGGCAGGGCGAGAGACCCATTACTTC.

Worth noting for this clonotype: The missing conserved phenylalanine or tryptophan at the end of this CDR3 makes a read error likely. The J gene is TRBJ1-2, the V gene TRBV12-3 or TRBV12-4; TRBD1 matches 9 bases. The CDR3 is 16 amino acids. CDR3 sequence: CAGSPGQGYSGYGYTL. For the CDR3, the DNA is TGTGCCGGCAGTCCGGGACAGGGCTATTCAGGATATGGCTACACCTTG.

Comments on this clonotype: One end of the junction fails to match germline, which may point to a read error. This chain connects TRBV4-1 to TRBJ1-1, with a weak D call TRBD1 (6 bases). Germline CDR1 is MGHRA and CDR2 is YSYEKL. This CDR3 is 15 amino acids long. The CDR3 sequence is CTSSQVTGLNTEAFF. The CDR3 nucleotides are TGTACCAGCAGCCAAGTTACAGGGTTGAACACTGAAGCTTTCTTT.

About this clonotype itself: A much larger clone lies a single base off, so this may be a read error. The chain employs TRBV28 and TRBJ2-3, with 10 bases aligning to TRBD2. The CDR3 has 16 amino acids. The V gene's germline CDR1 is MDHEN and CDR2 SYDVKM. The CDR3 DNA is TGTGCCAGCAGTGGGCCGGGACTAGCGAGCATAGATACGCAGTATTTT. Its protein product is CASSGPGLASIDTQYF.

About this clonotype: Mismatch with germline at one junction end may stem from a read error. The chain links TRBV12-3 or TRBV12-4 to TRBJ2-3; no clear D. The CDR3 totals 11 residues. The CDR3 loop is CTSSIRDTQYF. The CDR3 DNA is TGTACCAGCAGTATTAGAGATACGCAATATTTT.

This clonotype was recorded many times. The genes are TRBV5-4 and TRBJ2-1; 12 bases align to TRBD2. In germline, CDR1 is SGHNT, CDR2 YYREEE (reference sequence). This CDR3 has 16 residues. The V segment lost 0 bases and the J segment 6 bases; nucleotides outside the gene matches: 4. The CDR3 loop reads CASSLGLAGEINEQFF. The CDR3 DNA follows: TGTGCCAGCAGCTTGGGACTAGCGGGGGAGATCAATGAGCAGTTCTTC.

The table lists this clonotype with a count of one. It may be a read error: a sequence one base away is much more abundant. Given the absence of the conserved phenylalanine or tryptophan at the CDR3 end, a read error is likely. The chain carries TRBV4-2 and TRBJ2-3; perhaps TRBD2 as D (7 bases). In germline, CDR1 is LGHNA, CDR2 YNFKEQ. The CDR3 length is 15 residues. CDR3 nucleotide sequence: TGTGCCAGCAGCCCCAGTAAGGGGGGGCCAGATATGCAGTATCTT. Protein sequence: CASSPSKGGPDMQYL.

CDR3 loop: CASSCVTGNYEQYF. Here the CDR3 DNA reads TGTGCCAGCAGTTGCGTCACAGGGAACTACGAGCAGTACTTC. The chain has TRBV6-5 and TRBJ2-7, with D maybe TRBD1 (6 bases). Trimming took 4 bases from V and 3 from J, leaving 13 bases between them. Germline-derived CDR1 and CDR2 are MNHEY and SVGAGI. The CDR3 covers 14 residues.

As regards this clonotype: This clone may be a read error of a much larger clone one base away. The chain recombines TRBV7-9 with TRBJ2-3; D is uncertain. The CDR3 sequence is 16 residues long. The germline gives CDR1 SEHNR, CDR2 FQNEAQ (reference sequence). The ends were cut back, 6 bases at V and 3 bases at J, with 19 bases in the middle. Here the CDR3 reads CASSYSGLLFTDTQYF. CDR3 nucleotide sequence: TGTGCCAGCAGTTACTCAGGCCTCCTTTTTACAGATACGCAGTATTTT.

As for this clonotype: One end of the junction is discordant with germline, which a read error may explain. This chain uses TRBV6-1 with TRBJ2-1; D perhaps matches TRBD2 (7 bases). The CDR3 sequence is 16 residues long. Germline CDR1 MNHNS, CDR2 SASEGT. The CDR3 loop is CVSTHRGGTGSNEQFF. CDR3 DNA: TGTGTCAGCACCCATAGGGGGGGCACCGGGTCCAATGAGCAGTTCTTC.

This clonotype has just a few counts. This chain links TRBV12-3 or TRBV12-4 with TRBJ2-6; weak D call: TRBD2 (6 bases). V was shortened by 5 bases and J by 0 bases, with 14 bases between the two germline ends. The CDR3 spans 17 residues. The DNA for the CDR3 is TGTGCCAGCAGTCCTGGGACTTCTGTCTCTGGGGCCAACGTCCTGACTTTC. This translates into CASSPGTSVSGANVLTF.

Worth noting for this clonotype: The conserved final phenylalanine or tryptophan is absent from the CDR3, which likely points to a read error. Because the CDR3's place on the DNA is in doubt, the DNA is left out and the CDR3 is given as listed by TCRdb. This chain links TRBV12-3 or TRBV12-4 with TRBJ2-1; the tabulated D call, TRBD2, remains unverified against the DNA. The CDR3 numbers 13 amino acids, ends counted. The CDR3 protein is CASKAGTAFDLFL.

The V gene is TRBV29-1, the J gene TRBJ1-2; no firm D call. Germline-derived CDR1 and CDR2 are SQVTM and ANQGSEA. V gave up 8 bases and J gave up 6 bases, with 28 bases separating them. The CDR3 is 16 residues long. The CDR3 spells CSYVPYRSSGEDGYTF. The CDR3 nucleotides read TGCAGCTATGTCCCCTATCGATCTTCGGGAGAAGATGGCTACACCTTC. The full variable domain, rest sourced from reference TRBV29-1 and TRBJ1-2, is SAVISQKPSRDICQRGTSLTIQCQVDSQVTMMFWYRQQPGQSLTLIATANQGSEATYESGFVIDKFPISRPNLTFSTLTVSNMSPEDSSIYLCSYVPYRSSGEDGYTFGSGTRLTVV.

The chain is built from TRBV6-5 and TRBJ2-3, with D perhaps matching TRBD1 (5 bases). With 5 bases removed from V and 3 bases from J, the gap between germline ends came to 15 bases. Germline V gives CDR1 MNHEY, CDR2 SVGAGI. There are 15 residues in the CDR3. In nucleotides, the CDR3 is TGTGCCAGCAGTCACCTGGATAGGGGAACAGATACGCAGTATTTT. Its translation: CASSHLDRGTDTQYF.

A remark on this clonotype: The germline gene is not matched at one end of the junction; a read error may be the cause. The chain carries TRBV14 and TRBJ1-1; D is uncertain. Per the germline V gene, CDR1 is SGHDN and CDR2 is FVKESK. The CDR3 covers 16 residues. CDR3 protein: CASGQDGAGRWTEAFF. CDR3 nucleotides: TGTGCCAGCGGCCAAGATGGCGCGGGGAGATGGACTGAAGCTTTCTTT. Drawing the rest from reference TRBV14 and TRBJ1-1, the complete variable domain is EAGVTQFPSHSVIEKGQTVTLRCDPISGHDNLYWYRRVMGKEIKFLLHFVKESKQDESGMPNNRFLAERTGGTYSTLKVQPAELEDSGVYFCASGQDGAGRWTEAFFGQGTRLTVV.

This clonotype occurred once. One junction end does not reproduce the germline sequence, and a read error may be involved. The chain links TRBV4-1 to TRBJ2-5, with TRBD2 matching over 8 bases. The CDR3 extends over 17 amino acids. Germline values: CDR1 MGHRA, CDR2 YSYEKL. As DNA, the CDR3 is TGCGCCAGCAGCCAAAAGGATATCGGGGGGGCCTGGGAGACTCAGTACTTC. It yields the protein CASSQKDIGGAWETQYF.

As for this clonotype: One junction end does not reproduce the germline sequence, and a read error may be involved. The chain has TRBV6-5 and TRBJ1-2; a weak D match, TRBD1 (6 bases). Germline V CDR1 and CDR2: MNHEY, SVGAGI. This CDR3 has 15 amino acids. CDR3 residues: CASSVTGMVAYGYTF. CDR3 nucleotides: TGTGCCAGCAGTGTTACAGGGATGGTCGCTTATGGTTACACCTTC.

CDR3 sequence: CSVSGTGGLAFF. CDR3 DNA: TGCAGTGTCAGTGGGACAGGGGGCCTGGCTTTCTTT. This rearrangement joins TRBV20-1 to TRBJ1-1; 12 nucleotides line up with TRBD1. Germline CDR1 and CDR2: DFQATT and SNEGSKA (reference sequence). This CDR3 is built from 12 residues. The junction had 8 bases not matched to a gene; V was cut back by 7 bases and J by 11 bases.

With regard to this clonotype: One junction end disagrees with the germline gene, perhaps due to a read error. The rearrangement uses TRBV7-8 and TRBJ1-2; 8 bases agree with TRBD1. The CDR3 contains 13 residues. CDR1 SGHVS and CDR2 FQNEAQ come from the germline V gene. The CDR3 bases are TGTGCCAGCAGTCCAGGGGGCGGCTATGGCTACATCTTC. Its protein product is CASSPGGGYGYIF. Variable domain in full (rest from reference TRBV7-8 and TRBJ1-2): GAGVSQSPRYKVAKRGQDVALRCDPISGHVSLFWYQQALGQGPEFLTYFQNEAQLDKSGLPSDRFFAERPEGSVSTLKIQRTQQEDSAVYLCASSPGGGYGYIFGSGTRLTVV.

The table lists this clonotype with many counts. The chain employs TRBV29-1 and TRBJ2-7, with D perhaps being TRBD1 or TRBD2 (5 bases each). Germline loops: CDR1 SQVTM, CDR2 ANQGSEA. Trimming left V 5 bases short and J 2 bases short, with 13 bases between. The CDR3 totals 13 residues. This CDR3 reads CSVTGTLPYEQYF. The CDR3 DNA is TGCAGCGTTACCGGGACGCTCCCCTACGAGCAGTACTTC.

The chain carries TRBV6-2 or TRBV6-3 and TRBJ2-3; perhaps TRBD2 as D (5 bases). V lost 1 base, J lost 0 bases, and 5 bases lay in between. Per the germline V gene, CDR1 is MNHEY and CDR2 is SVGEGT. The CDR3 extends over 14 amino acids. CDR3 DNA: TGTGCCAGCAGTTACTGGACTAGCACAGATACGCAGTATTTT. Translated, it gives CASSYWTSTDTQYF.